This T cell receptor (beta chain) was recorded in a study of type 1 regulatory T cells. Whole-study context: An in vitro protocol generated T-allo10, a Tr1-enriched, alloantigen-specific CD4 T cell product.

TCRdb reanalysed the reads using MiXCR and keeps one entry per CDR3 protein. The sample shows about 18,000 distinct CDR3 sequences, more than 8.5% of them seen only once. Germline CDR1 and CDR2: SGHDN and FVKESK. The CDR3 is made up of 11 amino acids. Trimming removed 1 base at V and 10 bases at J, with 7 bases between. This clonotype was recorded at least ten times. The chain uses TRBV14 and TRBJ1-1, with no clear D. What was sequenced was CD4+ T cells, either the whole sample or a sorted fraction (not recorded which). The clonotype was recovered from a human donor in good health. CDR3 residues: CASSQGNLAFF. The CDR3 DNA reads TGTGCCAGCAGCCAAGGGAACCTAGCTTTCTTT.